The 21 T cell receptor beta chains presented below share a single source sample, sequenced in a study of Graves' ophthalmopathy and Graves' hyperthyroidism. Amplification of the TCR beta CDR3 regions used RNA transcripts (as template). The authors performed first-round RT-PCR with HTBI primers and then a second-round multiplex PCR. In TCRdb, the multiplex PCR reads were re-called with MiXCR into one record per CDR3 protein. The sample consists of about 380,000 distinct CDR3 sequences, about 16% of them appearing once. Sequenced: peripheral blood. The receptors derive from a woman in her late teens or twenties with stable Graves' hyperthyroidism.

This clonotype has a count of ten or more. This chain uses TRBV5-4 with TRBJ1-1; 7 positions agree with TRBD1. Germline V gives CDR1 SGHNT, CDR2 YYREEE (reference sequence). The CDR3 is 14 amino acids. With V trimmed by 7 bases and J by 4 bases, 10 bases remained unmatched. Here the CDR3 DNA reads TGTGCCAGCTCCCCCCCGACAGGGAGCACTGAAGCTTTCTTT. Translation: CASSPPTGSTEAFF.

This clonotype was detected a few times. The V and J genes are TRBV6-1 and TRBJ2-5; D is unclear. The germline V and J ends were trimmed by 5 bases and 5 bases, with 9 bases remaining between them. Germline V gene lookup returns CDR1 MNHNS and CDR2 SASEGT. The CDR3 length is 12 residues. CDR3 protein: CASSRKIETQYF. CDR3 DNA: TGTGCCAGCAGTCGTAAGATTGAGACCCAGTACTTC.

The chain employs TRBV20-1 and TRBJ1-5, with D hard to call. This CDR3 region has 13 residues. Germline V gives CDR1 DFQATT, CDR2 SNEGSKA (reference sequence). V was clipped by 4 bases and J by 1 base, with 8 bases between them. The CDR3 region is CSAIVRSNQPQHF. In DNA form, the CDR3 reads TGCAGTGCTATTGTGCGGAGCAATCAGCCCCAGCATTTT.

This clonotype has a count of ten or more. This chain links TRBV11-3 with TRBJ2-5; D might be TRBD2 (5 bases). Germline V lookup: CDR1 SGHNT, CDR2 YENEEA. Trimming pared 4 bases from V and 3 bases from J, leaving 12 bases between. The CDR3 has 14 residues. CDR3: CASSYATREETQYF. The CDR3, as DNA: TGTGCCAGCAGCTACGCTACTAGGGAAGAGACCCAGTACTTC.

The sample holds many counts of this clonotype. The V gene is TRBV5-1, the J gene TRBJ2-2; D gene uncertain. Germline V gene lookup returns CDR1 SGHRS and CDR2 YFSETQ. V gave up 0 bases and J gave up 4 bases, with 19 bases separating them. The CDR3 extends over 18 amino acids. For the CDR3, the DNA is TGCGCCAGCAGCTTGGCCGTAGCCAGCTTAATCTCCACCGGGGAGCTGTTTTTT. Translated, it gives CASSLAVASLISTGELFF.

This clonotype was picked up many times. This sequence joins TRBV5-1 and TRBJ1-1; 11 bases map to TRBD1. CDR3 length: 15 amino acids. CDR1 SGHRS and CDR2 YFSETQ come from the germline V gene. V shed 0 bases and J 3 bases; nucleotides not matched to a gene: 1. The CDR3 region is CASSLVGQGDTEAFF. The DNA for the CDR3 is TGCGCCAGCAGCTTGGTGGGACAGGGGGACACTGAAGCTTTCTTT.

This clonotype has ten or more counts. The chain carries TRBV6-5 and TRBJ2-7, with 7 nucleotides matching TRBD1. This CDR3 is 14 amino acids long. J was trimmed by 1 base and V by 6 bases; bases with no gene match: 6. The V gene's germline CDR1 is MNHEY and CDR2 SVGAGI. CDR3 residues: CASRYTGQSYEQYF. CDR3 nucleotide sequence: TGTGCCAGCAGGTACACGGGACAGTCCTACGAGCAGTACTTC.

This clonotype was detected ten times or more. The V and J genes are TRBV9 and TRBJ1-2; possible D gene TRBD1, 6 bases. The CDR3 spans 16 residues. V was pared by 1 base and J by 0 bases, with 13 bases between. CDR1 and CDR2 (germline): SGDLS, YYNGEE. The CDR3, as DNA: TGTGCCAGCAGCGTATGGGGGCCAACTACTAACTATGGCTACACCTTC. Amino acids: CASSVWGPTTNYGYTF.

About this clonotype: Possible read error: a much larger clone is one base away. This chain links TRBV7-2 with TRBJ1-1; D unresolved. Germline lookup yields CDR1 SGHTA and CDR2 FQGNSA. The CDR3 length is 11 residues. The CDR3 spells CASSLGELACF. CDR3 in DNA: TGTGCCAGCAGCTTAGGGGAATTGGCTTGCTTT.

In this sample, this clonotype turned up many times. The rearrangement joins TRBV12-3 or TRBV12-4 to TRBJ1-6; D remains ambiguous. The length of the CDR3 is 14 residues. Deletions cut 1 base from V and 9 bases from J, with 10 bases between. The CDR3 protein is CASSLDSRGSPLHF. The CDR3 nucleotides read TGTGCCAGCAGTTTAGACAGTCGAGGTTCACCCCTCCACTTT.

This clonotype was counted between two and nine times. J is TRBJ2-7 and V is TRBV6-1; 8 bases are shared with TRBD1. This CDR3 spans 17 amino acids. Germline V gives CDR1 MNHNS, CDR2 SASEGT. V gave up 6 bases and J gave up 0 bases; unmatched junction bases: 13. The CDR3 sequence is CASSPRAGGLSSYEQYF. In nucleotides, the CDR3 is TGTGCCAGCAGCCCCAGGGCAGGGGGCCTTAGCTCCTACGAGCAGTACTTC.

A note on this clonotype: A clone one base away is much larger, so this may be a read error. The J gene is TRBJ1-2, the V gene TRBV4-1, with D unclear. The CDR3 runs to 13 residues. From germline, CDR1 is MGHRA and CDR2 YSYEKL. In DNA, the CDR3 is TGCGGCAGCAGCCCTGTGGTTGACTATGGCTACACCTTC. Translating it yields CGSSPVVDYGYTF.

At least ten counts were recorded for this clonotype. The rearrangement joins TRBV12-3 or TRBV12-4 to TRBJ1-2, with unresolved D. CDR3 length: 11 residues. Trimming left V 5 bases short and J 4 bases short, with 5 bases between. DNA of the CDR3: TGTGCCAGCAGTGCATCCTATGGCTACACCTTC. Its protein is CASSASYGYTF.

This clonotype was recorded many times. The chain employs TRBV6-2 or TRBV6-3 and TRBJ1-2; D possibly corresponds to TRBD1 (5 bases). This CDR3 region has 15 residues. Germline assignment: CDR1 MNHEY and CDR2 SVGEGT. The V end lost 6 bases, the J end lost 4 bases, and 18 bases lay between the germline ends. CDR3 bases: TGTGCCAGCAGCTACGACACAGGAAAAGTCTATGGCTACACCTTC. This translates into CASSYDTGKVYGYTF.

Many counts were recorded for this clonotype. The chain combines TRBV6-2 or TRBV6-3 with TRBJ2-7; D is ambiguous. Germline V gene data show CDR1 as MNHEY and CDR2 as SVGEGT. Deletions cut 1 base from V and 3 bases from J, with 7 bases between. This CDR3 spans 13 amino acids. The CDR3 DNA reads TGTGCCAGCAGTTACTACAGCAGCTACGAGCAGTACTTC. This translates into CASSYYSSYEQYF.

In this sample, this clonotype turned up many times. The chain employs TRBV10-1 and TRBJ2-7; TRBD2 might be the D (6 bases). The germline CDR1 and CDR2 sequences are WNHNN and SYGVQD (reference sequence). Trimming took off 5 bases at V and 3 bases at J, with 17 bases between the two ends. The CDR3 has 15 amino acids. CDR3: CASSPASAPSYEQYF. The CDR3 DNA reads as TGCGCCAGCAGTCCGGCTAGCGCCCCGAGCTACGAGCAGTACTTC.

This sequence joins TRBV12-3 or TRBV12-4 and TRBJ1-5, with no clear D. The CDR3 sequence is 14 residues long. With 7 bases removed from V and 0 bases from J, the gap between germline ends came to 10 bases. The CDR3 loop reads CASTGWNSNQPQHF. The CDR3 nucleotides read TGTGCCAGCACCGGGTGGAATAGCAATCAGCCCCAGCATTTT.

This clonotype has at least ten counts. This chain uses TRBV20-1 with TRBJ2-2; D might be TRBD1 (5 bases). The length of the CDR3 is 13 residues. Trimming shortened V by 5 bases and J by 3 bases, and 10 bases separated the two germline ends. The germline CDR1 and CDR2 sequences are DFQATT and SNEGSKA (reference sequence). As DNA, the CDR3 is TGCAGTGCTCTTGGGGCCCACACCGGGGAGCTGTTTTTT. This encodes CSALGAHTGELFF.

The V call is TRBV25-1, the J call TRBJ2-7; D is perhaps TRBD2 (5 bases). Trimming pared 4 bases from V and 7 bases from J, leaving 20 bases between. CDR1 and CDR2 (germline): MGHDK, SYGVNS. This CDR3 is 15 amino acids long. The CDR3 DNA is TGTGCCAGCAGTGCCAGTGGGATACCCGGCGGGGAGCAGTACTTC. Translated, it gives CASSASGIPGGEQYF.

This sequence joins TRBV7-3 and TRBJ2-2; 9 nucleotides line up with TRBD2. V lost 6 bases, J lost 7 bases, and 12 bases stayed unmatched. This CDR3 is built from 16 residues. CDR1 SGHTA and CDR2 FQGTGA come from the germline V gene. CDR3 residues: CASSDPSGVGDGELFF. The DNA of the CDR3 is TGTGCCAGCAGTGACCCTAGCGGGGTTGGTGACGGGGAGCTGTTTTTT.

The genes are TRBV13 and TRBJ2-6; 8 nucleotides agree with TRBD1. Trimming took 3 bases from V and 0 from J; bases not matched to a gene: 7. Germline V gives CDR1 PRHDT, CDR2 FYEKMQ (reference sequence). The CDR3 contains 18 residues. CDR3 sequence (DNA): TGTGCCAGCAGCTTCAGGGACAGGAGTTACTCTGGGGCCAACGTCCTGACTTTC. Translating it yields CASSFRDRSYSGANVLTF. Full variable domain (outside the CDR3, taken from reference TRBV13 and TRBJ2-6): AAGVIQSPRHLIKEKRETATLKCYPIPRHDTVYWYQQGPGQDPQFLISFYEKMQSDKGSIPDRFSAQQFSDYHSELNMSSLELGDSALYFCASSFRDRSYSGANVLTFGAGSRLTVL.